This T cell receptor beta chain was identified during a study of CD8 T cells in Susac syndrome. TEMRA cells were FACS-enriched and CD8+ and CD4+ T cells negatively isolated. The CDR3 runs to 13 residues. Germline V gives CDR1 SQVTM, CDR2 ANQGSEA. With 7 bases removed from V and 7 bases from J, the gap between germline ends came to 19 bases. Findings and caveats of the study: Expansion of clones was not seen in the CD4+ T cell repertoires of Susac syndrome.

cDNA came from about 0.51 to 1 ug RNA primed by random hexamers. Amplification of the TCR beta CDR3 was carried out by immunoSEQ multiplex PCR, which spanned a total of 54 Vbeta and 13 Jbeta segments. One entry per CDR3 protein results from TCRdb running MiXCR on the immunoSEQ multiplex PCR reads. The table shows about 180,000 distinct CDR3 sequences, with about 93% occurring only once. Points on this clonotype: Antigen specificity is unknown.

Sequenced sample: CD4+ T cells from PBMCs. This sequence originates from a human donor with Susac syndrome. The rearrangement links TRBV29-1 to TRBJ1-2, with D unclear. For the CDR3, the DNA is TGCAGCGCCGAAACCGTGGAATTGGGTGGCTACACCTTC. It specifies CSAETVELGGYTF. Filled out from reference TRBV29-1 and TRBJ1-2, the complete variable domain reads SAVISQKPSRDICQRGTSLTIQCQVDSQVTMMFWYRQQPGQSLTLIATANQGSEATYESGFVIDKFPISRPNLTFSTLTVSNMSPEDSSIYLCSAETVELGGYTFGSGTRLTVV.